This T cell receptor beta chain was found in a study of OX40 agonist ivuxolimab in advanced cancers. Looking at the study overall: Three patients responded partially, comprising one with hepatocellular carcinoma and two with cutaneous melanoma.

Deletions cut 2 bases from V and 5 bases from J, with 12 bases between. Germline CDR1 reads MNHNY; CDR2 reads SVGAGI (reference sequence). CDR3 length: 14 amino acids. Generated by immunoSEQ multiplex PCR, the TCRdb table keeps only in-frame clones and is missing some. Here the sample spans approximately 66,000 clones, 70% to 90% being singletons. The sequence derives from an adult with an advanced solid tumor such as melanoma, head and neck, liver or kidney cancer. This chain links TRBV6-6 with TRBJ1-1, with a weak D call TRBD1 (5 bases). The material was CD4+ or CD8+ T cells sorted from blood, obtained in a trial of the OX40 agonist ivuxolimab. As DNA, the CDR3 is TGTGCCAGCAGTTACCTGGGGGAGAGGACTGAAGCTTTCTTT. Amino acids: CASSYLGERTEAFF.